The 18 T cell receptor beta chains given below trace back to one sample, sequenced in a study of blood T cells in healthy people across ages. Through a sample-barcoded 5' primer and a J-beta primer mix, a second PCR was run for 7 to 11 cycles. TCRdb analysed the 5' RACE reads with MiXCR anew, one entry per CDR3 protein. The repertoire holds approximately 780,000 distinct CDR3 sequences, with roughly 26% as singletons. This sample also belongs to another study, concerning T cells of mothers and their children.

The sequencing sample was made of blood. Receptor source: a boy aged 10-17 years in good health.

This clonotype has more than one count but fewer than ten. The V gene is TRBV20-1, the J gene TRBJ1-5, with 10 nucleotides matching TRBD1. CDR1 DFQATT and CDR2 SNEGSKA come from the germline V gene (reference sequence). Germline trimming cut 2 bases from V and 1 base from J; bases unmatched to any gene: 5. This CDR3 region has 16 residues. The CDR3 protein is CSARSGTGVSNQPQHF. As DNA, the CDR3 is TGCAGTGCTAGATCTGGGACAGGGGTAAGCAATCAGCCCCAGCATTTT.

This chain uses TRBV10-3 with TRBJ1-4; 9 bases agree with TRBD1. Looked up from germline, CDR1 is ENHRY and CDR2 is SYGVKD. The CDR3 length is 16 residues. Losses at the gene ends were 4 bases for V and 8 bases for J; bases not matched to a gene: 11. The CDR3 loop is CAISARTGGSQEKLFF. The CDR3 nucleotides read TGTGCCATCAGTGCTAGAACAGGGGGCTCACAGGAAAAACTGTTTTTT.

The chain carries TRBV5-1 and TRBJ2-4; maybe TRBD2 (5 bases). The V end lost 3 bases, the J end lost 8 bases, and 15 bases lay between the germline ends. The CDR3 contains 14 residues. Germline V gene sequence: CDR1 SGHRS, CDR2 YFSETQ. CDR3 nucleotide sequence: TGCGCCAGCAGCTCGGGAATCGAGGACGACATTCAGTACTTC. Encoded protein: CASSSGIEDDIQYF.

A few counts support this clonotype. The chain carries TRBV6-4 and TRBJ1-1; the D gene is possibly TRBD1 (5 bases). With 0 bases removed from V and 8 bases from J, the gap between germline ends came to 10 bases. The germline gives CDR1 MRHNA, CDR2 SNTAGT. This CDR3 comprises 13 residues. For the CDR3, the DNA is TGTGCCAGCAGTGACTCTGGCGGGGGAGAAGCTTTCTTT. Protein: CASSDSGGGEAFF.

This chain uses TRBV6-5 with TRBJ2-7; 10 positions agree with TRBD1. This CDR3 is built from 15 residues. Germline values: CDR1 MNHEY, CDR2 SVGAGI. V was clipped by 0 bases and J by 6 bases; unmatched bases: 5. The CDR3 DNA reads as TGTGCCAGCAGTTACTCGACGGGACAGGGGAGCGAGCAGTACTTC. Translation: CASSYSTGQGSEQYF.

A word on this clonotype: The junction departs from the called germline gene at one end, perhaps through a read error. The J gene is TRBJ2-1, the V gene TRBV12-3 or TRBV12-4; 7 nucleotides match TRBD1. CDR3 length: 15 residues. CDR3 DNA: TGTGCCAGCAGTGTCCCCGGGACAGCTCTCAATGGGCAGTTCTTC. It specifies CASSVPGTALNGQFF.

Of note for this clonotype: The junction departs from the called germline gene at one end, perhaps through a read error. J is TRBJ2-4 and V is TRBV5-1, with 9 bases that match TRBD1. This CDR3 spans 19 amino acids. CDR1 is SGHRS, CDR2 YFSETQ, per germline. The CDR3 nucleotides are TGCGCCAGCAGCTTGTATCCTAGGACAGGGGATCTTGCCAAAAACATTCAGTGCTTC. Its translation: CASSLYPRTGDLAKNIQCF.

This clonotype was seen only a few times. The chain links TRBV9 to TRBJ2-3, with a possible D match to TRBD2 (6 bases). The CDR3 is 15 residues long. Per germline, CDR1 SGDLS and CDR2 YYNGEE. V was shortened by 1 base and J by 6 bases, with 15 bases between the two germline ends. The chain's CDR3 is CASSVYGTHVDTQYF. The CDR3 bases are TGTGCCAGCAGCGTATATGGGACTCACGTTGATACGCAGTATTTT.

The chain employs TRBV20-1 and TRBJ2-3; D gene unclear. Germline loops: CDR1 DFQATT, CDR2 SNEGSKA (reference sequence). With 0 bases removed from V and 2 bases from J, the gap between germline ends came to 27 bases. CDR3 size: 20 residues. The CDR3 DNA reads TGCAGTGCTAGAGATCGAGGCACAGCACGATCTCCGTCCCCCACAGATACGCAGTATTTT. It encodes CSARDRGTARSPSPTDTQYF.

This clonotype was counted once. An end of the junction differs from the germline gene, which may be a read error. J is TRBJ2-1 and V is TRBV20-1; unclear D gene. CDR1 and CDR2 (germline): DFQATT, SNEGSKA (reference sequence). There are 15 residues in the CDR3. DNA of the CDR3: TGCGGTGCTAGGATCCTTATAGGTACGAACAATGAGCAGTTCTTC. Translating it yields CGARILIGTNNEQFF.

J is TRBJ1-2 and V is TRBV6-6; the match to TRBD1 covers 8 bases. V trimming: 0 bases; J trimming: 7 bases; junction bases outside the gene matches: 4. CDR3 length equals 14 residues. The germline V gene encodes CDR1 MNHNY and CDR2 SVGAGI (reference sequence). The chain's CDR3 is CASSYSPGGFGYTF. CDR3 sequence (DNA): TGTGCCAGCAGTTACTCGCCAGGGGGCTTTGGCTACACCTTC.

In this sample, this clonotype turned up a few times. This chain uses TRBV28 with TRBJ2-4, with D possibly being TRBD1 (5 bases). The ends were cut back, 6 bases at V and 1 base at J, with 25 bases in the middle. Germline CDR1 reads MDHEN; CDR2 reads SYDVKM. This CDR3 is built from 19 residues. CDR3 bases: TGTGCCAGCAGCCAACCTACCCATCCACAGGATATTGCCAAAAACATTCAGTACTTC. Amino acids: CASSQPTHPQDIAKNIQYF.

V and J are TRBV9 and TRBJ1-2; D unclear. V was cut by 3 bases and J by 1 base, with 7 bases left in between. The CDR3 totals 13 residues. The germline gives CDR1 SGDLS, CDR2 YYNGEE. In DNA form, the CDR3 reads TGTGCCAGCAGCGAGGACGTTAACTATGGCTACACCTTC. It yields the protein CASSEDVNYGYTF.

The sample holds many counts of this clonotype. The rearrangement links TRBV12-3 or TRBV12-4 to TRBJ1-4; 9 bases line up with TRBD1. V was pared by 5 bases and J by 7 bases, with 5 bases of the junction left unmatched. The CDR3 is made up of 14 amino acids. CDR3 sequence reads: CASSLQGAVEKLFF. The CDR3, as DNA: TGTGCCAGCAGTCTACAGGGGGCGGTTGAAAAACTGTTTTTT.

The chain uses TRBV29-1 and TRBJ2-1; D is unclear. Trimming cost V 7 bases and J 4 bases, with 11 bases left between them. Germline V gene data show CDR1 as SQVTM and CDR2 as ANQGSEA. The CDR3 length is 12 residues. Here the CDR3 DNA reads TGCAGCGCCGGGTCCCAATACAATGAGCAGTTCTTC. Amino acids: CSAGSQYNEQFF.

The chain combines TRBV7-9 with TRBJ2-1; 7 bases are shared with TRBD1. Germline CDR1 SEHNR, CDR2 FQNEAQ (reference sequence). CDR3 length: 13 residues. Unmatched junction bases numbered 8, after V lost 5 bases and J lost 10 bases. CDR3 coding DNA: TGTGCCAGCAGCATAGGGGACAGCCGAGAGCAGTTCTTC. Protein sequence: CASSIGDSREQFF. Full variable domain (rest looked up from reference TRBV7-9 and TRBJ2-1): DTGVSQNPRHKITKRGQNVTFRCDPISEHNRLYWYRQTLGQGPEFLTYFQNEAQLEKSRLLSDRFSAERPKGSFSTLEIQRTEQGDSAMYLCASSIGDSREQFFGPGTRLTVL.

This clonotype was seen more than once but under ten times. The chain uses TRBV6-6 and TRBJ1-2, with D uncertain. Trimming shortened V by 6 bases and J by 10 bases, and 9 bases separated the two germline ends. This CDR3 has 10 residues. Germline V gene sequence: CDR1 MNHNY, CDR2 SVGAGI (reference sequence). As DNA, the CDR3 is TGTGCCAGCAGCGATATAACCTACACCTTC. Protein product: CASSDITYTF.

This clonotype was found a few times. This chain uses TRBV5-5 with TRBJ2-7; TRBD1 might be the D (6 bases). Germline loops: CDR1 SGHKS, CDR2 YYEKEE (reference sequence). The CDR3 length is 14 residues. V lost 4 bases to trimming and J lost 5 bases, with 16 bases between them. As DNA, the CDR3 is TGTGCCAGCAGCCATCCCGACAGGTATAACGAGCAGTACTTC. Encoded protein: CASSHPDRYNEQYF.